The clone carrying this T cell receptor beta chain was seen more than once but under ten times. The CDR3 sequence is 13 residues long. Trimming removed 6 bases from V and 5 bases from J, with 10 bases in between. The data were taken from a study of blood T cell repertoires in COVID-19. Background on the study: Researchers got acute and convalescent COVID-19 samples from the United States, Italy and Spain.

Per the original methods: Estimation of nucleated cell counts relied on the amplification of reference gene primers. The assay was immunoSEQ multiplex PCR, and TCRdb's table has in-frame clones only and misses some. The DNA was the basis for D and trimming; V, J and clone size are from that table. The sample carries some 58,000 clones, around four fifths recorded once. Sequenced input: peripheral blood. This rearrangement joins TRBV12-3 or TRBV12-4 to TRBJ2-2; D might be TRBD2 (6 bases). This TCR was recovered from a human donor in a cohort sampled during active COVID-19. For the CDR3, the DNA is TGTGCCAGCAGCAGGAGGGTTACCGGGGAGCTGTTTTTT. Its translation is CASSRRVTGELFF.